In this sample, the clone carrying this T cell receptor beta chain turned up once. Authors' data handling: Reference gene primer amplification yielded estimated nucleated cell counts. The method was immunoSEQ multiplex PCR; TCRdb's version includes in-frame clones alone and lacks a portion of them. Clone size and V and J calls were adopted from that table, with D and trimming inferred from the DNA. This sample yields about 100,000 clones, of which over 75% are seen a single time; about 7.4% belongs to the top ten. The sample is drawn from a study of blood T cell repertoires in COVID-19. About the research overall: Samples representing acute and convalescent COVID-19 were sourced from the United States, Italy and Spain. PBMCs, B-cell-depleted T cells, or T cells provided the cDNA or gDNA that made up the material.

This clonotype was obtained from a man aged 25 to 45 in a cohort sampled during active COVID-19. Sequenced: peripheral blood.

The CDR3 protein is CASSSWAGGENQPQHF. DNA of the CDR3: TGTGCCAGCAGCTCCTGGGCAGGGGGCGAAAATCAGCCCCAGCATTTT. V is TRBV3-1 (or the pseudogene TRBV3-2) and J is TRBJ1-5; 8 nucleotides line up with TRBD1. The CDR3 consists of 16 residues. Germline V gene sequence: CDR1 LGHDT, CDR2 YNNKEL (reference sequence). Trimming at V came to 5 bases and at J to 4 bases, leaving 10 bases not matched to a gene.